One and the same sample provided the 17 T cell receptor beta chains below, sequenced in a study of T cell responses to AZD1222 COVID-19 vaccine. Generated by immunoSEQ multiplex PCR, the TCRdb table keeps only in-frame clones and is missing some. The sample holds 110,000 to 150,000 clones, over 75% seen once. This sample comprised peripheral blood, obtained on day 0 of AZD1222 vaccination. Receptor source: an adult in good health.

This chain joins TRBV10-3 and TRBJ1-5, with 11 nucleotides matching TRBD1. V was pared by 6 bases and J by 0 bases, with 7 bases of the junction left unmatched. The CDR3 length is 17 residues. Germline CDR1 ENHRY, CDR2 SYGVKD. CDR3 sequence (DNA): TGTGCCATCAGCCGGGACAGGGGGGATTATAGCAATCAGCCCCAGCATTTT. Translating gives CAISRDRGDYSNQPQHF.

The genes are TRBV6-1 and TRBJ2-5; D uncertain. The CDR3 length is 15 residues. V lost 2 bases, J lost 1 base, and 11 bases lay in between. The germline gives CDR1 MNHNS, CDR2 SASEGT. The CDR3 sequence is CASSESRRVQETQYF. The CDR3 DNA sequence: TGTGCCAGCAGTGAATCAAGAAGGGTCCAAGAGACCCAGTACTTC.

V usage is TRBV6-5 and J usage is TRBJ2-2, with 11 bases that match TRBD1. The J segment lost 6 bases and the V segment lost 2 bases, leaving 5 bases of the junction unmatched. CDR3 length equals 16 residues. CDR1 is MNHEY, CDR2 SVGAGI, per germline. The CDR3 bases are TGTGCCAGCAGTTACGACGCGGACAGGGGGCCCGGGGAGCTGTTTTTT. This sequence encodes CASSYDADRGPGELFF.

This chain joins TRBV21-1 and TRBJ1-5. TRBV21-1 represents a pseudogene. CDR3 size: 15 residues. The CDR3 region is CASSKVLECNQPQHF. DNA of the CDR3: TGTGCCAGCAGCAAAGTATTGGAGTGCAATCAGCCCCAGCATTTT.

The V gene is TRBV10-2, the J gene TRBJ1-2; TRBD1 matches at 7 bases. The V segment lost 7 bases and the J segment 8 bases; nucleotides outside the gene matches: 10. This CDR3 is built from 13 residues. The germline CDR1 and CDR2 sequences are WSHSY and SAAADI. The CDR3 nucleotides are TGCGCCAGCAACTCGGAGGGGGCGATGGGCTACACCTTC. Amino acid sequence: CASNSEGAMGYTF.

This clone was found once. This chain links TRBV9 with TRBJ2-6, with D possibly matching TRBD1 (5 bases). Germline CDR1 and CDR2: SGDLS and YYNGEE. Trimming stripped 0 bases from V and 0 bases from J, with 10 bases between. This CDR3 has 17 amino acids. The CDR3 nucleotides are TGTGCCAGCAGCGTAGGACAGAGTTTCTCTGGGGCCAACGTCCTGACTTTC. Translating gives CASSVGQSFSGANVLTF.

The chain is built from TRBV19 and TRBJ2-5, with D possibly TRBD2 on 6 matching bases. Germline V gene lookup returns CDR1 LNHDA and CDR2 SQIVND (reference sequence). The V end was cut by 5 bases, the J end by 5 bases, with 12 bases between. CDR3 length: 13 amino acids. The chain's CDR3 is CASSPRGGETQYF. The CDR3 DNA follows: TGTGCCAGTAGTCCAAGGGGAGGCGAGACCCAGTACTTC. The variable domain in full, with the rest retrieved from reference TRBV19 and TRBJ2-5, is DGGITQSPKYLFRKEGQNVTLSCEQNLNHDAMYWYRQDPGQGLRLIYYSQIVNDFQKGDIAEGYSVSREKKESFPLTVTSAQKNPTAFYLCASSPRGGETQYFGPGTRLLVL.

The count of this clone is one. The chain couples TRBV6-5 to TRBJ2-1; 13 bases match TRBD2. This CDR3 region has 15 residues. Germline assignment: CDR1 MNHEY and CDR2 SVGAGI. V was clipped by 4 bases and J by 8 bases; unmatched bases: 5. CDR3 protein: CASSSTSGRRYEQFF. CDR3 in DNA: TGTGCCAGCAGTTCGACTAGCGGGAGGAGATATGAGCAGTTCTTC.

This clone was seen a handful of times. The rearrangement joins TRBV19 to TRBJ1-4; weak D call: TRBD1 (6 bases). V lost 4 bases and J 0 bases, leaving 9 bases between the germline ends. The CDR3 spans 15 residues. Germline CDR1 LNHDA, CDR2 SQIVND (reference sequence). The CDR3 DNA follows: TGTGCCAGTAGTACCGGACAGCCAACTAATGAAAAACTGTTTTTT. Its translation: CASSTGQPTNEKLFF.

The genes are TRBV7-8 and TRBJ1-2, with TRBD1 matching 7 bases. The CDR3 is 13 residues long. Trimming removed 1 base from V and 12 bases from J; junction bases left unmatched: 8. Germline assignment: CDR1 SGHVS and CDR2 FQNEAQ. The CDR3 DNA is TGTGCCAGCAGCTTAGGTCCCTTGACAGGGCACACCTTC. Amino acids: CASSLGPLTGHTF.

The gene calls are TRBV12-5 and TRBJ1-4, with 8 nucleotides matching TRBD1. Germline loops: CDR1 LGHNT, CDR2 FRNRAP. Trimming removed 4 bases from V and 0 bases from J; junction bases left unmatched: 4. The CDR3 totals 16 residues. In nucleotides, the CDR3 is TGTGCTAGTGGTTCGGGACAGGAGGCAACTAATGAAAAACTGTTTTTT. Translating gives CASGSGQEATNEKLFF.

The genes are TRBV2 and TRBJ1-4; no clear D. Germline values: CDR1 SNHLY, CDR2 FYNNEI. Trimming stripped 4 bases from V and 0 bases from J, with 9 bases between. The CDR3 covers 15 residues. CDR3: CASSAGQATNEKLFF. In nucleotides, the CDR3 is TGTGCCAGCAGTGCCGGGCAAGCAACTAATGAAAAACTGTTTTTT.

The chain employs TRBV12-3 or TRBV12-4 and TRBJ1-1, with D unclear. Trimming left V 2 bases short and J 11 bases short, with 9 bases between. The CDR3 extends over 11 amino acids. This chain's CDR3 is CASSLTVGAFF. CDR3 bases: TGTGCCAGCAGTTTAACAGTCGGCGCTTTCTTT.

The rearrangement uses TRBV18 and TRBJ1-1; D not resolved. Trimming left V 6 bases short and J 1 base short, with 12 bases between. CDR3 size: 14 residues. Germline V gene sequence: CDR1 KGHSH, CDR2 LQKENI. CDR3 sequence reads: CASSQRTGNTEAFF. In nucleotides, the CDR3 is TGTGCCAGCTCCCAGCGGACGGGGAACACTGAAGCTTTCTTT.

This chain uses TRBV4-2 with TRBJ1-5; D ambiguous. The germline V gene encodes CDR1 LGHNA and CDR2 YNFKEQ. The CDR3 runs to 15 residues. V dropped 1 base and J dropped 5 bases, with 12 bases sitting between them. CDR3 bases: TGTGCCAGCAGCCAAGGTGAGGGATTGGATCAGCCCCAGCATTTT. It translates to CASSQGEGLDQPQHF.

A single count supports this clone. This chain links TRBV3-1 (or the pseudogene TRBV3-2) with TRBJ2-1, with TRBD2 identical over 8 bases. The germline V gene encodes CDR1 LGHDT and CDR2 YNNKEL (reference sequence). CDR3 length: 15 residues. J gave up 3 bases and V 0 bases, and 1 base lay outside the gene matches. The CDR3 DNA sequence: TGTGCCAGCAGCCAAGAACTAGCGGACTACAATGAGCAGTTCTTC. Amino acid sequence: CASSQELADYNEQFF.

CDR3: CASSQGGGALYGYTF. The CDR3 DNA sequence: TGTGCCAGCAGCCAGGGCGGGGGGGCTCTCTATGGCTACACCTTC. The chain carries TRBV5-4 and TRBJ1-2, with a tentative D call TRBD1 (6 bases). The CDR3 is made up of 15 amino acids. The germline V gene encodes CDR1 SGHNT and CDR2 YYREEE (reference sequence). V was trimmed by 4 bases and J by 4 bases, leaving 17 bases between them.